This TCR beta chain was found in a study of brain metastases from non-small cell lung cancer. Overall study results and limits: In 64% of brain metastases, T-cell clones were expanded compared with matched primary tumors. Brain metastases shared most TCR repertoire with primaries, with sparse T cells. Fewer infiltrating T cells were found in brain metastases than primaries.

Germline CDR1 reads MNHEY; CDR2 reads SVGAGI. The CDR3 covers 15 residues. Deletions cut 8 bases from V and 0 bases from J, with 16 bases between. The protocol was immunoSEQ multiplex PCR, while the TCRdb copy is restricted to in-frame clones and leaves out a portion. The table shows over 1,500 clones, with more than 80% occurring only once. Details on this clone: The antigen is undetermined.

The source of this sequence is a donor aged 40 or over with non-small cell lung cancer. The rearrangement joins TRBV6-5 to TRBJ1-1; D is perhaps TRBD1 (5 bases). Sequencing was carried out using tissue from a brain metastasis. The CDR3 DNA sequence: TGTGCCAGCTACTCCAACGGGGGATTGAACACTGAAGCTTTCTTT. Its translation is CASYSNGGLNTEAFF.